This T cell receptor beta chain was identified in a study of regulatory T cells in long-lasting Graves disease. The germline V gene encodes CDR1 KGHSH and CDR2 LQKENI. The V gene lost 3 bases and the J gene lost 5 bases, with 16 bases spanning the gap. This CDR3 has 15 amino acids. Stated time point: newly diagnosed GD, antithyroid drugs for less than 3 months. From PBMCs, RNA was extracted and then used to make the TCR library. Construction of TCR beta libraries relied on iRepertoire HTBI primers and on Arm-PCR targeting CDR3 regions. TCRdb reprocessed the multiplex PCR reads with MiXCR, giving one entry per CDR3 protein. The data hold roughly 420,000 distinct CDR3 sequences, with over 15% observed a single time. At least ten counts were recorded for this clonotype. Its antigen remains unidentified. Study outcomes and limitations: Repertoires from persistent disease leaned toward TRBV28, TRBJ1-2 and TRBJ2-5.

This sample was also put to use in a study of T cells in Graves' hyperthyroidism and ophthalmopathy. This second report adds: Graves' hyperthyroidism was deemed stable given no ophthalmopathy progression within 18 months. Initially, a first-round RT-PCR of the TCR CDR3 employed the HTBI primer set. The authors' 13 V-J model separated ophthalmopathy from stable hyperthyroidism.

J is TRBJ2-5 and V is TRBV18; D possibly corresponds to TRBD2 (6 bases). The specimen comprised peripheral blood mononuclear cells (PBMCs), sampled at new diagnosis, from a patient treated with antithyroid drugs. The clonotype comes from a young woman with Graves disease. This CDR3 reads CASSPTQTSGETQYF. CDR3 bases: TGTGCCAGCTCACCTACGCAGACTAGTGGGGAGACCCAGTACTTC.